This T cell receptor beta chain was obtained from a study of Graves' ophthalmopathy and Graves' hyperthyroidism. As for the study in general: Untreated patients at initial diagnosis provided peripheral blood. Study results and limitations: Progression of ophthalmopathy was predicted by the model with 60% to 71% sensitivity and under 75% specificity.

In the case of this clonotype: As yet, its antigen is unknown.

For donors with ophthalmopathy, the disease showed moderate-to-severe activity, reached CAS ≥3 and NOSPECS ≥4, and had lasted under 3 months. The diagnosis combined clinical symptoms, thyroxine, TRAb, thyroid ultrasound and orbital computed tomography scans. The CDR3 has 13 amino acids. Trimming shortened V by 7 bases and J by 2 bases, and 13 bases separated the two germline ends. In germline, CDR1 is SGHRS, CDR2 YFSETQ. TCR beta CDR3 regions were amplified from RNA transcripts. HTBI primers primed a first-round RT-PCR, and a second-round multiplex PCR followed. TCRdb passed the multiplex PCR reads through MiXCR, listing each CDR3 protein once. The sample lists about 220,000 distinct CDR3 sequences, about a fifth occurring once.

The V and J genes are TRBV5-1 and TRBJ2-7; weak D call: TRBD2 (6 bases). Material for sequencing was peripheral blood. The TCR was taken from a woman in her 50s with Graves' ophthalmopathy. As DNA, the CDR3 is TGCGCCAGCTCGCCTAGCGCCACCTACGAGCAGTACTTC. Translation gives CASSPSATYEQYF.